Described below is a single T cell receptor (beta chain) sequence and its context. The data derive from a study of blood T cell repertoires in COVID-19. Trimming took 4 bases from V and 1 from J, leaving 10 bases between them. This CDR3 is built from 14 residues. The germline V gene has CDR1 SEHNR and CDR2 FQNEAQ (reference sequence). Repertoires were generated with immunoSEQ multiplex PCR, while TCRdb's copy carries only in-frame clones and drops some. Of 100,000 to 150,000 clones listed, 55% to 75% were seen once; the top ten hold roughly 2%. The sequence was collected from a woman aged 70-85 years with acute or convalescent COVID-19. V gene TRBV7-9 combines with J gene TRBJ1-2; tentative D call: TRBD1 (6 bases). Sequencing was carried out using peripheral blood. The CDR3 nucleotides read TGTGCCAGCAGCTGGGACAAGGATAACTATGGCTACACCTTC. Translation gives CASSWDKDNYGYTF.